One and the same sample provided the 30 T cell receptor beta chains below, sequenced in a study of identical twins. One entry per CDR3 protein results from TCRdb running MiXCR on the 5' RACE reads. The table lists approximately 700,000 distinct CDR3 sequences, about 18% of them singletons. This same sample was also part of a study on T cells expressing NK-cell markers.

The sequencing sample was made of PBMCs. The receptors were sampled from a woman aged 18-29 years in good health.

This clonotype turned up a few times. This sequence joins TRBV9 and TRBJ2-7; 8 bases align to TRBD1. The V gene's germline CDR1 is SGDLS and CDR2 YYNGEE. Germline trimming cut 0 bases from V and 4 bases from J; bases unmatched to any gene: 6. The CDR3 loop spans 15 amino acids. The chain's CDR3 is CASSVGFQGAYEQYF. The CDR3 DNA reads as TGTGCCAGCAGCGTAGGGTTCCAGGGGGCATACGAGCAGTACTTC.

The DNA for the CDR3 is TGTGCCAGCAGCCTTTCTGACAGTCCCCAGCATTTT. It codes for CASSLSDSPQHF. This sequence joins TRBV3-1 and TRBJ1-5, with a possible D match to TRBD1 (5 bases). Germline assignment: CDR1 LGHDT and CDR2 YNNKEL (reference sequence). CDR3 size: 12 residues. The germline V and J ends were trimmed by 4 bases and 10 bases, with 11 bases remaining between them.

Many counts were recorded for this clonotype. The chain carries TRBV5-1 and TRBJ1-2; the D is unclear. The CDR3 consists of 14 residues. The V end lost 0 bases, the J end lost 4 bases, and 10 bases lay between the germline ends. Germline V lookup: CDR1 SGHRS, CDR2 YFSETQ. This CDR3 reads CASSLESTVYGYTF. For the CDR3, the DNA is TGCGCCAGCAGCTTGGAATCTACGGTCTATGGCTACACCTTC.

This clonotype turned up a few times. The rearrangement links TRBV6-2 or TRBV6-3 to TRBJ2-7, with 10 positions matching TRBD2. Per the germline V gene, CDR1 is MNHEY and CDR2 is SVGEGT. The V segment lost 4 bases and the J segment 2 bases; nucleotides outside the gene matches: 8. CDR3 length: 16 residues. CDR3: CASSWGLGTSAYEQYF. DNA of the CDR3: TGTGCCAGCAGTTGGGGCTTGGGGACTAGCGCCTACGAGCAGTACTTC.

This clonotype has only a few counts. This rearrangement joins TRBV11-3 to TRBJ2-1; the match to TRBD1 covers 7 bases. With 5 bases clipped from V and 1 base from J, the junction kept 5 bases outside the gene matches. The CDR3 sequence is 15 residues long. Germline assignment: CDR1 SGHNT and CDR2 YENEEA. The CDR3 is CASSINRGSYNEQFF. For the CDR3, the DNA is TGTGCCAGCAGCATAAACAGGGGTTCCTACAATGAGCAGTTCTTC.

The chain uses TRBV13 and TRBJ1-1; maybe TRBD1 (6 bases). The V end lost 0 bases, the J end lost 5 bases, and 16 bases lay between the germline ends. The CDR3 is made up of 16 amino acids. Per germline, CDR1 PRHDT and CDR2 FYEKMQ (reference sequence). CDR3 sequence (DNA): TGTGCCAGCAGCTTAGGAGATAGGACAGCCGAAACTGAAGCTTTCTTT. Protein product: CASSLGDRTAETEAFF.

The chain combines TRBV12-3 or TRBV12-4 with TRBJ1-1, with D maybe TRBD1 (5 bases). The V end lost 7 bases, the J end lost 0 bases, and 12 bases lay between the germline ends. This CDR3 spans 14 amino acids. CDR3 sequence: CASTWGGMNTEAFF. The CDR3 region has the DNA TGTGCCAGCACCTGGGGGGGGATGAACACTGAAGCTTTCTTT.

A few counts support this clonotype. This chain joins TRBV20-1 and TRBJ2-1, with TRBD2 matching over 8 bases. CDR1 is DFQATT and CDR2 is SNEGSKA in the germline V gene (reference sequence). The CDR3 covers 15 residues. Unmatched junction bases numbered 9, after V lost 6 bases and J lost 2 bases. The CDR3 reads CSAPRREDPYNEQFF. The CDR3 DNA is TGCAGTGCCCCCCGGCGGGAGGACCCCTACAATGAGCAGTTCTTC.

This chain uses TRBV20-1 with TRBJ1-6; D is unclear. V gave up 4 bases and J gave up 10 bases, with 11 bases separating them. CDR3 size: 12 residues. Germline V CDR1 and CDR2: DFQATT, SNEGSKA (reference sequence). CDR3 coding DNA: TGCAGTGCTACCGAGCCACGGTCACCCCTCCACTTT. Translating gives CSATEPRSPLHF.

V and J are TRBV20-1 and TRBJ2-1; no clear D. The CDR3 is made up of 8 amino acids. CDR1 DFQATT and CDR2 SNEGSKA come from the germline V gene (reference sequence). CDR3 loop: CLGREQFF. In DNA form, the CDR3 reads TGCCTTGGGCGTGAGCAGTTCTTC.

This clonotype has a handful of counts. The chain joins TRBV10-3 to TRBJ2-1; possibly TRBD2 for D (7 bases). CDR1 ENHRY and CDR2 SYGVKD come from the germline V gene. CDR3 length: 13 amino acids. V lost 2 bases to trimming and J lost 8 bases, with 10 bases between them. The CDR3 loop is CAISEVGGDEQFF. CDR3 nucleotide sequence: TGTGCCATCAGTGAGGTAGGGGGGGATGAGCAGTTCTTC.

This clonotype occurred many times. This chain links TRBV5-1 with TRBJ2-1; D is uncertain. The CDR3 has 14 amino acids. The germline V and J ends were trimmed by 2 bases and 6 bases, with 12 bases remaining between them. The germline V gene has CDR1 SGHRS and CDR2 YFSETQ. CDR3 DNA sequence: TGCGCCAGCAGCTTCGGAGTCTCAAGCAATGAGCAGTTCTTC. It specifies CASSFGVSSNEQFF.

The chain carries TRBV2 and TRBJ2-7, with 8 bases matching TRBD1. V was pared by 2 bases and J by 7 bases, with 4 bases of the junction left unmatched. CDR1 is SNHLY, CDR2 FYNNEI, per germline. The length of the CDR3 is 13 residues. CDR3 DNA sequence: TGTGCCAGCAGTGAAACCAGGGGGCTTGAGCAGTACTTC. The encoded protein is CASSETRGLEQYF.

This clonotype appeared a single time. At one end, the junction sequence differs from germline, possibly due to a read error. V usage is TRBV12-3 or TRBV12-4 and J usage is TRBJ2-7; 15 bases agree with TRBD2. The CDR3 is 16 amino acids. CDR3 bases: TGTGTCAGCACCTCCGGGACTAGCGGGAGGAGCAACGAGCAGTACTTC. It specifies CVSTSGTSGRSNEQYF.

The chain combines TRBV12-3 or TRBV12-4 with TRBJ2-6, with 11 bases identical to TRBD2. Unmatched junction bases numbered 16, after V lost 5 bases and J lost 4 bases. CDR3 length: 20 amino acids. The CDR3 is CASSPPSGGLQSLGANVLTF. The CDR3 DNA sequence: TGTGCCAGCAGTCCCCCTAGCGGGGGGCTTCAATCCTTGGGGGCCAACGTCCTGACTTTC.

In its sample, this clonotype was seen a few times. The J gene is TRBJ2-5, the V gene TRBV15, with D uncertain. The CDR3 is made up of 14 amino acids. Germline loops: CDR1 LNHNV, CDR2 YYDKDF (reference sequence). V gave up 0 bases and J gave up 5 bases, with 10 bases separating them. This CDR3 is CATSRDKWTETQYF. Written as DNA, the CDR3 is TGTGCCACCAGCAGAGATAAGTGGACGGAGACCCAGTACTTC.

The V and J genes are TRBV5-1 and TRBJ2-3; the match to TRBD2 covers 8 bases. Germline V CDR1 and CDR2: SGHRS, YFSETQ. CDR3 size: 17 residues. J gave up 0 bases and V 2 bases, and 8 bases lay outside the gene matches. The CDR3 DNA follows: TGCGCCAGCAGCTTTGATAGCGGGGCTGCAAGCACAGATACGCAGTATTTT. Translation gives CASSFDSGAASTDTQYF.

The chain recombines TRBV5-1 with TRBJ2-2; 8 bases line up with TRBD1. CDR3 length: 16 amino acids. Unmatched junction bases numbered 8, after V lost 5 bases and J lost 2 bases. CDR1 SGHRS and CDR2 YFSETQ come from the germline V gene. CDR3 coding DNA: TGCGCCAGCAGGAGGTCGCAGGGGGCCAACACCGGGGAGCTGTTTTTT. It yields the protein CASRRSQGANTGELFF.

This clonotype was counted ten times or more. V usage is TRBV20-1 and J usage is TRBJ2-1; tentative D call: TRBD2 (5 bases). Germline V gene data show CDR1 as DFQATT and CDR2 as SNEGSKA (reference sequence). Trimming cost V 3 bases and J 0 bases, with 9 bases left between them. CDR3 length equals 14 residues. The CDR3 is CSAREGSSYNEQFF. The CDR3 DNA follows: TGCAGTGCTAGGGAAGGGAGCTCCTACAATGAGCAGTTCTTC.

The CDR3: CASSQQMLSLGANVLTF. CDR3 in DNA: TGTGCCAGCTCCCAACAGATGCTTAGCTTGGGGGCCAACGTCCTGACTTTC. The chain has TRBV18 and TRBJ2-6, with D unclear. Germline V lookup: CDR1 KGHSH, CDR2 LQKENI. This CDR3 has 17 residues. Trimming left V 6 bases short and J 4 bases short, with 19 bases between.

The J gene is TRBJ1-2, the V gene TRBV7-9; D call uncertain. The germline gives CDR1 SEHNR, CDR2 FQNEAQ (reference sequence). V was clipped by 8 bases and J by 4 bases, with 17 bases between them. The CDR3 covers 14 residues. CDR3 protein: CASAGRLVGYGYTF. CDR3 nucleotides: TGTGCCAGCGCCGGACGGTTGGTGGGCTATGGCTACACCTTC.

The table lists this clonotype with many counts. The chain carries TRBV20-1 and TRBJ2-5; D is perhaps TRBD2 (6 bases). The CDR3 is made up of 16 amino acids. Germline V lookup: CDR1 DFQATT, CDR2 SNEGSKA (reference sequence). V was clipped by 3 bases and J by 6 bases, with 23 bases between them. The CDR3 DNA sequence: TGCAGTGCTAGTCGGAGGGTGAGGGGCTGGATGCAGACCCAGTACTTC. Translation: CSASRRVRGWMQTQYF.

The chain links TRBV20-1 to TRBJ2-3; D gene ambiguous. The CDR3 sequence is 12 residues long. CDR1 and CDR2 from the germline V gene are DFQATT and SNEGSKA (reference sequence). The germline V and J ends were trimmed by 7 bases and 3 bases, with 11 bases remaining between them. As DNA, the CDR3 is TGCAGTGGCGACGACCGAACAGATACGCAGTATTTT. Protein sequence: CSGDDRTDTQYF.

The CDR3 sequence: CASSANIPGGILNEQFF. CDR3 nucleotide sequence: TGTGCCAGCAGCGCAAATATACCCGGCGGCATACTAAATGAGCAGTTCTTC. The chain employs TRBV9 and TRBJ2-1; no definite D call. The CDR3 totals 17 residues. Germline CDR1 SGDLS, CDR2 YYNGEE. V was trimmed by 3 bases and J by 7 bases, leaving 23 bases between them.

CDR3 sequence: CASSFGQGGTEQYF. Here the CDR3 DNA reads TGTGCCAGCAGCTTCGGACAGGGAGGAACCGAGCAGTACTTC. V gene TRBV5-6 combines with J gene TRBJ2-7; the match to TRBD1 covers 8 bases. The CDR3 loop spans 14 amino acids. V lost 2 bases to trimming and J lost 6 bases; unmatched junction nucleotides: 7. Germline V gene lookup returns CDR1 SGHDT and CDR2 YYEEEE.

The CDR3, as DNA: TGCGCCAGCAGGAGGGGTGACGGGGGCTTGGTGACCCAGTACTTC. Translation: CASRRGDGGLVTQYF. The chain is built from TRBV5-1 and TRBJ2-5; D may match TRBD1 or TRBD2 (6 bases each). The germline V gene encodes CDR1 SGHRS and CDR2 YFSETQ. The CDR3 is made up of 15 amino acids. V was shortened by 5 bases and J by 7 bases, with 21 bases between the two germline ends.

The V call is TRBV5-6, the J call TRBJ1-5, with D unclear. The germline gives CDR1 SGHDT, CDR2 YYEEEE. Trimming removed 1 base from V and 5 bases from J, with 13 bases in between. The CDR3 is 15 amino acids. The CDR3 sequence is CASSLWSDHYQPQHF. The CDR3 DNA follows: TGTGCCAGCAGCTTGTGGAGTGACCATTATCAGCCCCAGCATTTT.

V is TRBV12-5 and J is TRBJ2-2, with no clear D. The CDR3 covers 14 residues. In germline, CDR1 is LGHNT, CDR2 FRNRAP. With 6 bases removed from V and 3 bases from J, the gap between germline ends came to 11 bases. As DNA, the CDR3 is TGTGCTAGTGGCCCCTTGACTGACACCGGGGAGCTGTTTTTT. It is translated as CASGPLTDTGELFF.

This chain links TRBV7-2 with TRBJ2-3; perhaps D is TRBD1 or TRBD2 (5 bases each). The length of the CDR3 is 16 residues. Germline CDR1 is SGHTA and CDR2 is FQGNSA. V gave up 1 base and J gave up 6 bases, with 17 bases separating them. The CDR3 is CASSLDPRDDWDTQYF. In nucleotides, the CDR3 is TGTGCCAGCAGCTTAGACCCACGGGACGACTGGGATACGCAGTATTTT.

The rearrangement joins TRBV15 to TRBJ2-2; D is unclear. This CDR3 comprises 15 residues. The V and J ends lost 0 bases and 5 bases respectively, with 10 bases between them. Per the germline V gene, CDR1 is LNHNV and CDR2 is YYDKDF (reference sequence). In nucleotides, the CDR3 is TGTGCCACCAGCAGAGATCTCAAGGGAACCGGGGAGCTGTTTTTT. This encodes CATSRDLKGTGELFF.